What follows are 28 T cell receptor beta chains derived from one specimen sequenced in a study of OX40 agonist ivuxolimab in advanced cancers. This table comes from immunoSEQ multiplex PCR, and its TCRdb copy is limited to in-frame clones, with some not included. The sample has roughly 79,000 clones; 91% are singletons. The sample was CD4+ or CD8+ T cells sorted from blood, taken in a trial of the OX40 agonist ivuxolimab. These receptors all come from an adult with an advanced solid tumor such as melanoma, head and neck, liver or kidney cancer.

The J gene is TRBJ2-7, the V gene TRBV11-3; D is uncertain. This CDR3 spans 14 amino acids. V lost 2 bases and J lost 6, with 14 bases in between. The germline V gene encodes CDR1 SGHNT and CDR2 YENEEA. The CDR3 DNA is TGTGCCAGCAGCTTATCTGGGTCCCTCGTCGAGCAGTACTTC. Protein: CASSLSGSLVEQYF.

This sequence joins TRBV11-3 and TRBJ2-5, with 7 nucleotides matching TRBD1. The length of the CDR3 is 13 residues. V lost 5 bases to trimming and J lost 1 base; unmatched junction nucleotides: 1. Germline CDR1 and CDR2: SGHNT and YENEEA. The CDR3 bases are TGTGCCAGCAGCCGGGACAGCCAAGAGACCCAGTACTTC. As protein: CASSRDSQETQYF.

This clone was observed a handful of times. The V and J genes are TRBV25-1 and TRBJ2-1; 9 bases agree with TRBD2. CDR1 and CDR2 (germline): MGHDK, SYGVNS. The V segment lost 4 bases and the J segment 2 bases; nucleotides outside the gene matches: 6. This CDR3 is built from 16 residues. This chain's CDR3 is CASSAIAGVAYNEQFF. The CDR3 DNA is TGTGCCAGCAGTGCAATAGCGGGAGTGGCCTACAATGAGCAGTTCTTC.

J is TRBJ2-1 and V is TRBV9, with a possible D match to TRBD1 (6 bases). Germline values: CDR1 SGDLS, CDR2 YYNGEE. V was cut by 3 bases and J by 4 bases, with 17 bases left in between. This CDR3 spans 16 amino acids. CDR3 in amino acids: CASSAGVQGQYNEQFF. CDR3 DNA sequence: TGTGCCAGCAGCGCAGGGGTACAGGGTCAATACAATGAGCAGTTCTTC.

The CDR3 sequence is CSAGGQTHAGELFF. CDR3 nucleotide sequence: TGCAGCGCCGGCGGACAGACTCACGCCGGGGAGCTGTTTTTT. This chain uses TRBV29-1 with TRBJ2-2; D may be TRBD1 (6 bases). The CDR3 runs 14 residues. The germline V gene has CDR1 SQVTM and CDR2 ANQGSEA. The V end was cut by 7 bases, the J end by 6 bases, with 18 bases between.

This rearrangement joins TRBV27 to TRBJ1-2, with 7 bases identical to TRBD1. Germline assignment: CDR1 MNHEY and CDR2 SMNVEV (reference sequence). The CDR3 totals 15 residues. With V trimmed by 7 bases and J by 3 bases, 11 bases remained unmatched. In DNA, the CDR3 is TGTGCCAGCACCCCGAGGGGGCCGATCCACTATGGCTACACCTTC. Residues: CASTPRGPIHYGYTF.

This chain joins TRBV27 and TRBJ1-3; tentative D call: TRBD1 (6 bases). V shed 5 bases and J shed 0 bases, with 11 bases lying between them. This CDR3 is 15 amino acids long. CDR1 is MNHEY and CDR2 is SMNVEV in the germline V gene (reference sequence). CDR3 sequence reads: CASSPQGFSGNTIYF. CDR3 bases: TGTGCCAGCAGTCCACAGGGCTTCTCTGGAAACACCATATATTTT.

The genes are TRBV7-9 and TRBJ1-3, with D possibly being TRBD1 (5 bases). The CDR3 is 15 residues long. V was pared by 4 bases and J by 0 bases, with 10 bases between. CDR1 is SEHNR and CDR2 is FQNEAQ in the germline V gene (reference sequence). The CDR3 protein is CASSSWDGSGNTIYF. The CDR3 DNA sequence: TGTGCCAGCAGCTCATGGGACGGCTCTGGAAACACCATATATTTT.

V is TRBV6-5 and J is TRBJ2-3, with 8 positions matching TRBD2. This CDR3 is 14 amino acids long. The V segment lost 6 bases and the J segment 2 bases; nucleotides outside the gene matches: 4. Germline V CDR1 and CDR2: MNHEY, SVGAGI. CDR3: CASSRAGVTDTQYF. In DNA form, the CDR3 reads TGTGCCAGCAGCCGAGCGGGGGTCACAGATACGCAGTATTTT.

CDR3 residues: CASSWQTGTYEQYF. DNA of the CDR3: TGCGCCAGCAGTTGGCAGACAGGGACCTACGAGCAGTACTTC. This chain links TRBV5-1 with TRBJ2-7; 7 bases map to TRBD1. The germline CDR1 and CDR2 sequences are SGHRS and YFSETQ. V lost 5 bases to trimming and J lost 2 bases; unmatched junction nucleotides: 7. This CDR3 is 14 amino acids long.

The chain recombines TRBV27 with TRBJ2-3; possibly TRBD1 or TRBD2 for D (5 bases each). The CDR3 has 17 residues. Trimming cost V 6 bases and J 4 bases, with 23 bases left between them. Germline loops: CDR1 MNHEY, CDR2 SMNVEV (reference sequence). The CDR3 DNA reads as TGTGCCAGCAGGGACCGGGCCACATCACTGGGGGCAGATACGCAGTATTTT. Its translation is CASRDRATSLGADTQYF.

This clone was observed a single time. The rearrangement uses TRBV5-4 and TRBJ2-2; TRBD1 agrees at 7 bases. The CDR3 covers 15 residues. The V segment lost 0 bases and the J segment 5 bases; nucleotides outside the gene matches: 4. Germline V CDR1 and CDR2: SGHNT, YYREEE (reference sequence). The CDR3 nucleotides read TGTGCCAGCAGCTTGGACAGGGGCGCTACCGGGGAGCTGTTTTTT. Its protein is CASSLDRGATGELFF. The full variable domain, its missing parts supplied by reference TRBV5-4 and TRBJ2-2, is ETGVTQSPTHLIKTRGQQVTLRCSSQSGHNTVSWYQQALGQGPQFIFQYYREEENGRGNFPPRFSGLQFPNYSSELNVNALELDDSALYLCASSLDRGATGELFFGEGSRLTVL.

The chain uses TRBV15 and TRBJ1-4; no definite D call. The CDR3 is made up of 12 amino acids. V dropped 3 bases and J dropped 8 bases, with 7 bases sitting between them. CDR1 is LNHNV and CDR2 is YYDKDF in the germline V gene (reference sequence). The CDR3, as DNA: TGTGCCACCAGCAGCCGGTACGAAAAACTGTTTTTT. Its translation is CATSSRYEKLFF. Full variable domain (remainder filled in from reference TRBV15 and TRBJ1-4): DAMVIQNPRYQVTQFGKPVTLSCSQTLNHNVMYWYQQKSSQAPKLLFHYYDKDFNNEADTPDNFQSRRPNTSFCFLDIRSPGLGDTAMYLCATSSRYEKLFFGSGTQLSVL.

This sequence joins TRBV28 and TRBJ1-4; 7 nucleotides agree with TRBD1. Germline trimming cut 11 bases from V and 3 bases from J; bases unmatched to any gene: 9. Germline V lookup: CDR1 MDHEN, CDR2 SYDVKM. The CDR3 has 14 residues. CDR3 bases: TGTGCCGCCGCAACAGGGGCCGCTAATGAAAAACTGTTTTTT. It yields the protein CAAATGAANEKLFF.

This chain links TRBV9 with TRBJ2-7, with 7 nucleotides matching TRBD2. CDR1 SGDLS and CDR2 YYNGEE come from the germline V gene. After removal of 0 bases from V and 3 bases from J, the junction contained 3 bases not matched to a gene. The CDR3 extends over 14 amino acids. CDR3 region: CASSVGLADYEQYF. CDR3 coding DNA: TGTGCCAGCAGCGTAGGTCTAGCGGACTACGAGCAGTACTTC.

The CDR3 loop reads CASSLLATTSYEQYF. The CDR3 DNA is TGTGCCAGCAGCTTGCTGGCTACCACCTCCTACGAGCAGTACTTC. The chain carries TRBV5-5 and TRBJ2-7; D gene ambiguous. V lost 1 base and J lost 0, with 11 bases in between. The CDR3 is 15 residues long. The V gene's germline CDR1 is SGHKS and CDR2 YYEKEE (reference sequence).

CDR3: CASSLGRGFYEQYF. CDR3 bases: TGTGCCAGCAGCTTGGGCAGGGGATTCTACGAGCAGTACTTC. J is TRBJ2-7 and V is TRBV7-2; tentative D call: TRBD1 (6 bases). The CDR3 sequence is 14 residues long. V was shortened by 3 bases and J by 3 bases, with 12 bases between the two germline ends. CDR1 is SGHTA and CDR2 is FQGNSA in the germline V gene.

The chain combines TRBV2 with TRBJ2-5, with a tentative D call TRBD2 (7 bases). CDR1 SNHLY and CDR2 FYNNEI come from the germline V gene. Trimming removed 9 bases from V and 0 bases from J, with 14 bases in between. The CDR3 consists of 14 residues. The DNA for the CDR3 is TGTGCCAGGGACGGGGGGCTTTACCAAGAGACCCAGTACTTC. Its translation is CARDGGLYQETQYF.

The rearrangement links TRBV15 to TRBJ2-1, with 7 bases identical to TRBD2. The germline V gene encodes CDR1 LNHNV and CDR2 YYDKDF (reference sequence). The CDR3 spans 15 residues. The junction had 8 bases not matched to a gene; V was cut back by 5 bases and J by 4 bases. The CDR3 DNA is TGTGCCACCAGCTCGAGGCTAGCGGTGTACAATGAGCAGTTCTTC. Its translation: CATSSRLAVYNEQFF.

This clone has only one observation. V is TRBV6-5 and J is TRBJ2-5; the match to TRBD2 covers 9 bases. The J segment lost 5 bases and the V segment lost 9 bases, leaving 13 bases of the junction unmatched. CDR1 is MNHEY, CDR2 SVGAGI, per germline. The CDR3 has 15 residues. The DNA for the CDR3 is TGTGCCAGTTGGTCTAGCGGGGATCCACGGGAGACCCAGTACTTC. It codes for CASWSSGDPRETQYF.

This clone was detected once. This chain joins TRBV28 and TRBJ2-1; D is possibly TRBD1 (5 bases). Trimming left V 5 bases short and J 9 bases short, with 8 bases between. The CDR3 sequence is 11 residues long. The germline gives CDR1 MDHEN, CDR2 SYDVKM. The DNA for the CDR3 is TGTGCCAGCAGTAAAAGGGGTGAGCAGTTCTTC. Amino acid sequence: CASSKRGEQFF.

This rearrangement joins TRBV4-2 to TRBJ2-3, with 8 bases identical to TRBD2. This CDR3 spans 18 amino acids. V lost 4 bases to trimming and J lost 3 bases; unmatched junction nucleotides: 15. The germline V gene encodes CDR1 LGHNA and CDR2 YNFKEQ. The CDR3 loop is CASSRSRSGTSITDTQYF. CDR3 nucleotides: TGTGCCAGCAGCCGGAGTAGATCCGGGACTAGTATTACAGATACGCAGTATTTT.

This chain joins TRBV28 and TRBJ2-7, with TRBD1 as a possible D gene (5 bases). The CDR3 spans 14 residues. V lost 9 bases and J 6 bases, leaving 21 bases between the germline ends. CDR1 is MDHEN, CDR2 SYDVKM, per germline. Written as DNA, the CDR3 is TGTGCCAGTGGTCTACTGCAGGGTTCAGGCGAGCAGTACTTC. It yields the protein CASGLLQGSGEQYF.

The gene calls are TRBV6-1 and TRBJ1-2; unclear D gene. The germline V gene has CDR1 MNHNS and CDR2 SASEGT. Trimming cost V 2 bases and J 3 bases, with 7 bases left between them. CDR3 length: 13 amino acids. CDR3 sequence: CASSETGYYGYTF. The CDR3 coding sequence is TGTGCCAGCAGTGAAACGGGCTACTATGGCTACACCTTC.

The genes are TRBV9 and TRBJ1-1; TRBD1 matches 9 bases. Looked up from germline, CDR1 is SGDLS and CDR2 is YYNGEE. The V and J ends lost 8 bases and 5 bases, in that order; junction bases with no gene match: 16. The CDR3 extends over 16 amino acids. The CDR3 region is CASSTGTGMVRTEAFF. CDR3 sequence (DNA): TGTGCCAGTTCCACCGGGACAGGGATGGTGAGAACTGAAGCTTTCTTT.

This clone was observed once. One junction end does not reproduce the germline sequence, and a read error may be involved. The V and J genes are TRBV7-9 and TRBJ2-6; D gene unclear. CDR1 and CDR2 from the germline V gene are SEHNR and FQNEAQ (reference sequence). There are 16 residues in the CDR3. The CDR3 DNA sequence: TGTGCCAGCAGCTTACGTGACATCCCTGGGACCAACGTCCTGACTTTC. This translates into CASSLRDIPGTNVLTF.

The rearrangement links TRBV10-1 to TRBJ2-6, with a tentative D call TRBD2 (6 bases). V lost 6 bases to trimming and J lost 4 bases, with 13 bases between them. CDR1 is WNHNN and CDR2 is SYGVQD in the germline V gene (reference sequence). The CDR3 has 15 amino acids. CDR3 region: CASREGGLGANVLTF. In DNA form, the CDR3 reads TGCGCCAGCAGGGAGGGAGGTTTGGGGGCCAACGTCCTGACTTTC.

The chain has TRBV27 and TRBJ2-2; 10 bases are a match to TRBD2. The CDR3 has 14 amino acids. With V trimmed by 6 bases and J by 5 bases, 3 bases remained unmatched. The germline V gene encodes CDR1 MNHEY and CDR2 SMNVEV (reference sequence). The CDR3 sequence: CASRTSGLTGELFF. In DNA form, the CDR3 reads TGTGCCAGCAGGACTAGCGGGCTAACCGGGGAGCTGTTTTTT.